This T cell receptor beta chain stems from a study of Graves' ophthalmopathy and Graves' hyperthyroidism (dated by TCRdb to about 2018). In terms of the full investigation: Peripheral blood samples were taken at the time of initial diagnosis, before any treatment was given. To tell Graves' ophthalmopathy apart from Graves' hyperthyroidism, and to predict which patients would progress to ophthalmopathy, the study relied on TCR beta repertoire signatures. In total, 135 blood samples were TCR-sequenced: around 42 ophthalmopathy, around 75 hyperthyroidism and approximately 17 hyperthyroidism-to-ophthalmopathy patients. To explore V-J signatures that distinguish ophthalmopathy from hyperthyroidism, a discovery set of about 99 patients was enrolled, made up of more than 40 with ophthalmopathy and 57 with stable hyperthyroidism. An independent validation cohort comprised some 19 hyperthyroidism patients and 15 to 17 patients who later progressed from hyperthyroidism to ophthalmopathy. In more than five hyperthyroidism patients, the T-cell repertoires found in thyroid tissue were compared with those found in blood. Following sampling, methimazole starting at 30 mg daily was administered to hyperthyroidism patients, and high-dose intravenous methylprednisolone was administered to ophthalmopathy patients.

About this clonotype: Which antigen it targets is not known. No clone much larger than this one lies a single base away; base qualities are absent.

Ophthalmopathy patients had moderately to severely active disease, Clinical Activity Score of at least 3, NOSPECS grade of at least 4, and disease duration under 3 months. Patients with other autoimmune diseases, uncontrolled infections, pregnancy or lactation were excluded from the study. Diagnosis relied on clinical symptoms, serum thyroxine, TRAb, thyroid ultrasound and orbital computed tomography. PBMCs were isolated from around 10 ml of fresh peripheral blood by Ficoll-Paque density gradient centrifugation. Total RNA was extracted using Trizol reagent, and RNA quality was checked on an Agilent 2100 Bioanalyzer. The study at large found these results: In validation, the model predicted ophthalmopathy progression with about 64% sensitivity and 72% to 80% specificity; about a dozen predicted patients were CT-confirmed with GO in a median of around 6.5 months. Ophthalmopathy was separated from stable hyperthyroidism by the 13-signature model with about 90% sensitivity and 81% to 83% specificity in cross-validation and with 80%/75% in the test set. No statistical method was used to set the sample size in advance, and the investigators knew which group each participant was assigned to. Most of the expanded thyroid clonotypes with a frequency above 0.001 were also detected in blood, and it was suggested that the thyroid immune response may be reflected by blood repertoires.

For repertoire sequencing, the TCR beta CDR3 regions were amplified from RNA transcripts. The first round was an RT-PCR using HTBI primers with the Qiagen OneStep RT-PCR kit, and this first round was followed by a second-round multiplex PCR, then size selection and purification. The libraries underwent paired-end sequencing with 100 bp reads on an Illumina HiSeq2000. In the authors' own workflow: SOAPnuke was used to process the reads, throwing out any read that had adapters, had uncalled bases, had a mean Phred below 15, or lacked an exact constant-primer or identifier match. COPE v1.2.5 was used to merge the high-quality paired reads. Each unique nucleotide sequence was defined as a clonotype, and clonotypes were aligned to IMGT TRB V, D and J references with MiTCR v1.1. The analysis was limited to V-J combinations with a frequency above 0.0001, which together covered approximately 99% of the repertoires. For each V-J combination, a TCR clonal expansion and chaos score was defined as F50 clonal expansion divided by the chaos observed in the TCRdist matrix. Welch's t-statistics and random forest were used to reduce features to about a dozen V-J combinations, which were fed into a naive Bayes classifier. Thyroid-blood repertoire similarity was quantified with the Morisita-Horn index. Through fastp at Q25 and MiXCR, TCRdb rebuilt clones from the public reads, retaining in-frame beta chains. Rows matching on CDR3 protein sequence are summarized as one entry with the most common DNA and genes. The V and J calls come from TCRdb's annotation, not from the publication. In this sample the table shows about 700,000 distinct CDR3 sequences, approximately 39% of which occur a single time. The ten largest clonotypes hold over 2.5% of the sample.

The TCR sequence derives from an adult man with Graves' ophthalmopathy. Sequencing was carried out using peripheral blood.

CDR3 sequence: CASTRTGDNQPQHF. In nucleotides, the sequence is TGTGCCAGCACCCGGACAGGGGATAATCAGCCCCAGCATTTT. The sequence is built from TRBV12-3 or TRBV12-4 and TRBJ1-5; 9 nucleotides in the junction match TRBD1. Counted from cysteine to phenylalanine, this CDR3 has 14 amino acids. The only DNA kept is the CDR3, 42 bases in frame from the first base. V is pruned by 7 bases and J by 4 bases, leaving 5 bases of the junction without a gene match.